These 32 T cell receptor beta chains originate from one sample sequenced in a study of control samples from healthy donors and cancer patients. Assay used: immunoSEQ multiplex PCR; TCRdb lists only in-frame clones, some missing. Among tens of thousands of clones, 84% were seen once, and the ten largest hold 2.9%. The sequencing sample was made of PBMCs. The receptors shown here come from a woman aged 45-65 years with lung cancer.

The genes are TRBV15 and TRBJ1-1; weak D call: TRBD1 (5 bases). Germline-derived CDR1 and CDR2 are LNHNV and YYDKDF (reference sequence). Trimming removed 5 bases from V and 1 base from J, with 8 bases in between. The length of the CDR3 is 13 residues. The CDR3 DNA sequence: TGTGCCACCAGCGGAGGACAGAACACTGAAGCTTTCTTT. Translated, it gives CATSGGQNTEAFF.

The chain recombines TRBV2 with TRBJ1-1, with TRBD1 as a possible D gene (5 bases). The germline gives CDR1 SNHLY, CDR2 FYNNEI. V was trimmed by 4 bases and J by 0 bases, leaving 12 bases between them. This CDR3 has 15 amino acids. This chain's CDR3 is CASSGQGMMNTEAFF. CDR3 sequence (DNA): TGTGCCAGCAGTGGGCAGGGAATGATGAACACTGAAGCTTTCTTT.

The V gene is TRBV19, the J gene TRBJ1-4, with a possible D match to TRBD1 (5 bases). V was shortened by 6 bases and J by 2 bases, with 10 bases between the two germline ends. CDR3 size: 14 residues. Germline assignment: CDR1 LNHDA and CDR2 SQIVND (reference sequence). The CDR3 loop is CASRLGPTNEKLFF. For the CDR3, the DNA is TGTGCCAGTAGGCTGGGACCCACTAATGAAAAACTGTTTTTT.

The J gene is TRBJ1-5, the V gene TRBV19; 10 bases map to TRBD1. The junction had 1 base not matched to a gene; V was cut back by 6 bases and J by 2 bases. This CDR3 is 14 amino acids long. The germline CDR1 and CDR2 sequences are LNHDA and SQIVND (reference sequence). Here the CDR3 DNA reads TGTGCCAGTAGGGGGACAGGGGGCAATCAGCCCCAGCATTTT. Its protein is CASRGTGGNQPQHF.

The rearrangement links TRBV6-5 to TRBJ2-1; D remains ambiguous. Germline V lookup: CDR1 MNHEY, CDR2 SVGAGI. Trimming took off 7 bases at V and 0 bases at J, with 7 bases between the two ends. The CDR3 contains 13 residues. This chain's CDR3 is CASTGNSYNEQFF. Here the CDR3 DNA reads TGTGCCAGCACTGGTAACTCCTACAATGAGCAGTTCTTC.

V is TRBV14 and J is TRBJ2-7; D tentatively fits TRBD1 or TRBD2 (5 bases each). CDR1 and CDR2 from the germline V gene are SGHDN and FVKESK. Trimming cost V 4 bases and J 6 bases, with 10 bases left between them. The CDR3 is 12 amino acids. The CDR3 nucleotides read TGTGCCAGCAGCCGGGGTGGGGGCGAGCAGTACTTC. This gives the protein CASSRGGGEQYF.

V is TRBV5-1 and J is TRBJ1-6; D is undetermined. Trimming removed 4 bases from V and 0 bases from J, with 23 bases in between. The CDR3 contains 20 residues. The germline V gene has CDR1 SGHRS and CDR2 YFSETQ. This chain's CDR3 is CASSPQLVGVGISYNSPLHF. CDR3 nucleotides: TGCGCCAGCAGCCCACAATTGGTCGGAGTAGGCATCTCCTATAATTCACCCCTCCACTTT.

V gene TRBV7-2 combines with J gene TRBJ1-6, with TRBD1 matching 9 bases. With V trimmed by 5 bases and J by 7 bases, 9 bases remained unmatched. This CDR3 is built from 16 residues. Germline lookup yields CDR1 SGHTA and CDR2 FQGNSA. DNA of the CDR3: TGTGCCAGCAGCGACTGGACAGGGGAGGTGAATTCACCCCTCCACTTT. Protein product: CASSDWTGEVNSPLHF. The full variable domain, its missing parts supplied by reference TRBV7-2 and TRBJ1-6, is GAGVSQSPSNKVTEKGKDVELRCDPISGHTALYWYRQSLGQGLEFLIYFQGNSAPDKSGLPSDRFSAERTGGSVSTLTIQRTQQEDSAVYLCASSDWTGEVNSPLHFGNGTRLTVT.

CDR3 loop: CASSRNSQPVDYTF. Here the CDR3 DNA reads TGTGCCAGTAGTCGCAACAGTCAACCGGTCGACTACACCTTC. The V and J genes are TRBV19 and TRBJ1-2; no reliable D call. Trimming stripped 5 bases from V and 10 bases from J, with 20 bases between. CDR1 and CDR2 (germline): LNHDA, SQIVND (reference sequence). This CDR3 has 14 residues.

The rearrangement joins TRBV9 to TRBJ1-3; D gene uncertain. V was clipped by 4 bases and J by 2 bases, with 13 bases between them. CDR3 length equals 15 residues. The germline V gene has CDR1 SGDLS and CDR2 YYNGEE. The CDR3 DNA is TGTGCCAGCAGCCAGACCATTGGGGCTGGAAACACCATATATTTT. Translating it yields CASSQTIGAGNTIYF.

This clone came up a few times. The CDR3 nucleotides read TGTGCCAGCAGTTCGGCGGATGCGAACACTGAAGCTTTCTTT. Its protein is CASSSADANTEAFF. The chain combines TRBV6-5 with TRBJ1-1; no clear D gene. V gave up 4 bases and J gave up 1 base, with 10 bases separating them. There are 14 residues in the CDR3. Germline V CDR1 and CDR2: MNHEY, SVGAGI.

The chain uses TRBV6-2 or TRBV6-3 and TRBJ1-2; D perhaps matches TRBD1 (5 bases). The CDR3 totals 15 residues. V dropped 6 bases and J dropped 5 bases, with 19 bases sitting between them. Germline V gene data show CDR1 as MNHEY and CDR2 as SVGEGT. The CDR3 here is CASSSPGREIYGYTF. The CDR3 DNA is TGTGCCAGCAGCTCTCCGGGACGCGAGATTTATGGCTACACCTTC.

The J gene is TRBJ2-1, the V gene TRBV5-1; 10 bases match TRBD1. Germline V gene data show CDR1 as SGHRS and CDR2 as YFSETQ. J lost 6 bases, V lost 4 bases, and 7 bases had no gene match. CDR3 length: 15 residues. The CDR3 sequence is CASSLGQGGFNEQFF. Written as DNA, the CDR3 is TGCGCCAGCAGCCTTGGACAGGGGGGCTTCAATGAGCAGTTCTTC.

About this clone itself: The sample carries other DNA sequences with the same CDR3. The V gene is TRBV24-1, the J gene TRBJ2-3; TRBD1 agrees at 8 bases. Trimming at V came to 1 base and at J to 4 bases, leaving 6 bases not matched to a gene. The CDR3 covers 16 residues. CDR1 and CDR2 from the germline V gene are KGHDR and SFDVKD. The CDR3: CATSDFRGREADTQYF. Written as DNA, the CDR3 is TGTGCCACCAGTGATTTCAGGGGGCGCGAGGCAGATACGCAGTATTTT.

The chain links TRBV7-9 to TRBJ1-4; the match to TRBD1 covers 7 bases. Trimming took 5 bases from V and 8 from J; bases not matched to a gene: 5. There are 13 residues in the CDR3. Germline-derived CDR1 and CDR2 are SEHNR and FQNEAQ (reference sequence). CDR3 in DNA: TGTGCCAGCAGCAGACAGGGAGGCGAAAAACTGTTTTTT. Protein: CASSRQGGEKLFF.

This sequence joins TRBV6-5 and TRBJ2-7; TRBD1 might be the D (6 bases). The germline gives CDR1 MNHEY, CDR2 SVGAGI. This CDR3 region has 12 residues. Trimming left V 11 bases short and J 5 bases short, with 16 bases between. CDR3 DNA: TGTGCCTCGGCCCTACAGGGAAACGAGCAGTACTTC. As protein: CASALQGNEQYF.

The chain has TRBV5-4 and TRBJ2-1, with 7 bases aligning to TRBD1. With V trimmed by 5 bases and J by 6 bases, 2 bases remained unmatched. The germline V gene encodes CDR1 SGHNT and CDR2 YYREEE (reference sequence). The CDR3 is 12 residues long. CDR3 coding DNA: TGTGCCAGCAGTAGGGACAGCAATGAGCAGTTCTTC. This translates into CASSRDSNEQFF.

The chain carries TRBV4-3 and TRBJ2-7; possibly TRBD2 for D (5 bases). Looked up from germline, CDR1 is LGHNA and CDR2 is YSLEER. CDR3 length equals 15 residues. With 0 bases removed from V and 3 bases from J, the gap between germline ends came to 12 bases. DNA for the CDR3: TGCGCCAGCAGCCAAGATAGAGGGCCAAACTACGAGCAGTACTTC. This codes for CASSQDRGPNYEQYF.

In the case of this clone: This sample includes further DNA sequences coding for the same CDR3. The chain joins TRBV4-3 to TRBJ2-7; D possibly corresponds to TRBD2 (6 bases). This CDR3 has 15 residues. CDR1 and CDR2 from the germline V gene are LGHNA and YSLEER. With 1 base removed from V and 3 bases from J, the gap between germline ends came to 13 bases. The CDR3 bases are TGCGCCAGCAGCCAAGGCCCTGTGGGGGGCTACGAGCAGTACTTC. Its translation is CASSQGPVGGYEQYF.

The rearrangement links TRBV3-1 (or the pseudogene TRBV3-2) to TRBJ1-2; the match to TRBD1 covers 7 bases. Germline-derived CDR1 and CDR2 are LGHDT and YNNKEL (reference sequence). This CDR3 spans 14 amino acids. J lost 2 bases, V lost 0 bases, and 0 bases had no gene match. The CDR3 DNA sequence: TGTGCCAGCAGCCAAGAGACAGGGAACTATGGCTACACCTTC. The encoded protein is CASSQETGNYGYTF.

This clone occurred a few times. The chain links TRBV30 to TRBJ1-1, with D perhaps matching TRBD1 (6 bases). The germline gives CDR1 GTSNPN, CDR2 SVGIG (reference sequence). Trimming stripped 0 bases from V and 1 base from J, with 12 bases between. CDR3 length: 15 residues. This CDR3 is CAWSVRTVRNTEAFF. As DNA, the CDR3 is TGTGCCTGGAGTGTACGGACAGTTCGGAACACTGAAGCTTTCTTT.

Only one count was recorded for this clone. The V gene is TRBV3-1 (or the pseudogene TRBV3-2), the J gene TRBJ1-1; D gene uncertain. The CDR3 sequence is 12 residues long. Germline values: CDR1 LGHDT, CDR2 YNNKEL (reference sequence). V gave up 1 base and J gave up 4 bases, with 4 bases separating them. For the CDR3, the DNA is TGTGCCAGCAGCCAAGGAGGCACTGAAGCTTTCTTT. Translating it yields CASSQGGTEAFF.

This rearrangement joins TRBV5-1 to TRBJ2-7; tentative D call: TRBD1 (6 bases). The CDR3 consists of 14 residues. The V and J ends lost 5 bases and 7 bases respectively, with 19 bases between them. Germline V gene data show CDR1 as SGHRS and CDR2 as YFSETQ. CDR3 bases: TGCGCCAGCAGTTCCCACAGGGAACCCCCGGAGCAGTACTTC. Amino acid sequence: CASSSHREPPEQYF.

This chain connects TRBV9 to TRBJ1-3; 11 bases agree with TRBD1. CDR3 length: 16 amino acids. The junction had 5 bases not matched to a gene; V was cut back by 2 bases and J by 4 bases. Per germline, CDR1 SGDLS and CDR2 YYNGEE. The CDR3 sequence: CASSVRTGGDGNTIYF. CDR3 sequence (DNA): TGTGCCAGCAGCGTCCGGACAGGGGGCGACGGAAACACCATATATTTT.

J is TRBJ2-1 and V is TRBV12-1; the tabulated D call, TRBD2, remains unverified against the DNA. TRBV12-1 is recorded as a pseudogene. This CDR3 comprises 16 residues. The CDR3 bases are TGTGCCAGCAGCTTTGGGGGGAGCGGGGCCTACAATGAGCAGTTCTTC. Protein: CASSFGGSGAYNEQFF.

The chain carries TRBV20-1 and TRBJ2-7; D could derive from TRBD1 or TRBD2 (6 bases each). V lost 3 bases, J lost 1 base, and 13 bases lay in between. CDR3 length equals 14 residues. Germline-derived CDR1 and CDR2 are DFQATT and SNEGSKA (reference sequence). The CDR3 DNA follows: TGCAGTGCTAGTAGGGGGGTAGGATCCTACGAGCAGTACTTC. It yields the protein CSASRGVGSYEQYF.

The J gene is TRBJ2-7, the V gene TRBV5-1; a possible D gene is TRBD1 (6 bases). Germline loops: CDR1 SGHRS, CDR2 YFSETQ. CDR3 length: 12 residues. Trimming cost V 7 bases and J 3 bases, with 11 bases left between them. The CDR3 sequence is CASGQGNYEQYF. The CDR3 DNA follows: TGCGCCAGCGGTCAGGGGAACTACGAGCAGTACTTC.

This clone was counted a few times. CDR3 coding DNA: TGCGCCAGCAGCCCAGACGAGGGCTCTAACTATGGCTACACCTTC. Amino acids: CASSPDEGSNYGYTF. The chain is built from TRBV4-1 and TRBJ1-2; D is ambiguous. V gave up 4 bases and J gave up 0 bases, with 12 bases separating them. This CDR3 has 15 amino acids. Germline CDR1 is MGHRA and CDR2 is YSYEKL.

The chain carries TRBV6-6 and TRBJ2-7; no clear D. Germline CDR1 reads MNHNY; CDR2 reads SVGAGI (reference sequence). The CDR3 has 14 amino acids. V lost 10 bases and J lost 5, with 21 bases in between. CDR3 DNA: TGTGCCACCGTCCGGGCCCAGCCGATGAACGAGCAGTACTTC. It encodes CATVRAQPMNEQYF.

The J gene is TRBJ1-4, the V gene TRBV27; D not resolved. The CDR3 is made up of 15 amino acids. V was trimmed by 3 bases and J by 0 bases, leaving 8 bases between them. Germline V lookup: CDR1 MNHEY, CDR2 SMNVEV (reference sequence). The CDR3, as DNA: TGTGCCAGCAGTTTTCGGCCGGCAACTAATGAAAAACTGTTTTTT. Its protein is CASSFRPATNEKLFF.

The table lists this clone with a few counts. The same CDR3 is also encoded by other DNA sequences in this sample. The rearrangement links TRBV5-1 to TRBJ1-2; weak D call: TRBD1 (5 bases). Trimming left V 4 bases short and J 3 bases short, with 10 bases between. The germline CDR1 and CDR2 sequences are SGHRS and YFSETQ. The CDR3 loop spans 13 amino acids. The CDR3 here is CASSRDRDYGYTF. In DNA form, the CDR3 reads TGCGCCAGCAGCCGGGACCGCGACTATGGCTACACCTTC.

The genes are TRBV7-6 and TRBJ2-3, with D perhaps matching TRBD2 (5 bases). Trimming removed 1 base from V and 4 bases from J, with 9 bases in between. Per germline, CDR1 SGHVS and CDR2 FNYEAQ. The CDR3 is 14 residues long. The CDR3 sequence is CASSLVGEADTQYF. The CDR3 DNA reads TGTGCCAGCAGCTTAGTCGGGGAAGCAGATACGCAGTATTTT.